Listed here are 9 T cell receptor beta chains from one sample, sequenced in a study of PD-L1 blockade in urothelial cancer. Sequenced by immunoSEQ multiplex PCR; TCRdb stores in-frame clones only, minus some. The sample has around 93,000 clones, around four fifths seen once; the top ten hold around 8.1%. Noted time point: peripheral blood 6 weeks after treatment start. The input for sequencing was PBMCs, taken around atezolizumab (anti-PD-L1) treatment. These receptors all stem from a man in his 70s with urothelial cancer.

The CDR3, as DNA: TGTGCCAGCAGCCCGGTGCCGCAGGGGGCTCGGGACACTGAAGCTTTCTTT. Amino acid sequence: CASSPVPQGARDTEAFF. The J gene is TRBJ1-1, the V gene TRBV5-4; 8 nucleotides match TRBD1. This CDR3 is built from 17 residues. Per the germline V gene, CDR1 is SGHNT and CDR2 is YYREEE (reference sequence). The V and J ends lost 4 bases and 3 bases, in that order; junction bases with no gene match: 14.

This chain uses TRBV18 with TRBJ1-4; unclear D gene. This CDR3 spans 16 amino acids. The V end lost 2 bases, the J end lost 2 bases, and 12 bases lay between the germline ends. Germline loops: CDR1 KGHSH, CDR2 LQKENI. The CDR3 protein is CASSPEGSQTNEKLFF. CDR3 DNA sequence: TGTGCCAGCTCACCAGAGGGTTCGCAGACTAATGAAAAACTGTTTTTT. The entire variable domain, with the rest obtained from reference TRBV18 and TRBJ1-4, is as follows: NAGVMQNPRHLVRRRGQEARLRCSPMKGHSHVYWYRQLPEEGLKFMVYLQKENIIDESGMPKERFSAEFPKEGPSILRIQQVVRGDSAAYFCASSPEGSQTNEKLFFGSGTQLSVL.

The chain is built from TRBV19 and TRBJ2-2, with D perhaps matching TRBD2 (6 bases). V dropped 3 bases and J dropped 7 bases, with 12 bases sitting between them. This CDR3 is 14 amino acids long. Germline V gene data show CDR1 as LNHDA and CDR2 as SQIVND (reference sequence). As DNA, the CDR3 is TGTGCCAGTAGTATGTCTGGGGACTTCGGGGAGCTGTTTTTT. Amino acid sequence: CASSMSGDFGELFF. Variable domain in full (rest from reference TRBV19 and TRBJ2-2): DGGITQSPKYLFRKEGQNVTLSCEQNLNHDAMYWYRQDPGQGLRLIYYSQIVNDFQKGDIAEGYSVSREKKESFPLTVTSAQKNPTAFYLCASSMSGDFGELFFGEGSRLTVL.

This clone showed up just once. This chain links TRBV4-3 with TRBJ2-5, with D possibly being TRBD1 (6 bases). This CDR3 is 16 amino acids long. V was cut by 5 bases and J by 0 bases, with 16 bases left in between. The germline gives CDR1 LGHNA, CDR2 YSLEER. The CDR3: CASSDWLQGDQETQYF. The DNA of the CDR3 is TGCGCCAGCAGCGACTGGTTACAGGGAGACCAAGAGACCCAGTACTTC.

This clone was found a few times. The rearrangement joins TRBV7-3 to TRBJ2-6; TRBD2 might be the D (5 bases). CDR3 length equals 15 residues. CDR1 SGHTA and CDR2 FQGTGA come from the germline V gene. The V and J ends lost 8 bases and 0 bases respectively, with 11 bases between them. CDR3 sequence: CASSAGRSGANVLTF. The CDR3, as DNA: TGTGCCAGCTCGGCGGGCCGCTCTGGGGCCAACGTCCTGACTTTC.

V usage is TRBV7-9 and J usage is TRBJ2-1; possible D gene TRBD2, 5 bases. The CDR3 loop spans 13 amino acids. Looked up from germline, CDR1 is SEHNR and CDR2 is FQNEAQ (reference sequence). The V end lost 2 bases, the J end lost 8 bases, and 10 bases lay between the germline ends. CDR3 region: CASSLSSSDEQFF. The CDR3 nucleotides read TGTGCCAGCAGCTTATCTAGCAGCGATGAGCAGTTCTTC.

The CDR3 region is CASSYLRDRGLSPLHF. The CDR3 coding sequence is TGTGCCAGCAGTTACTTACGGGACAGGGGTTTGTCACCCCTCCACTTT. V is TRBV6-5 and J is TRBJ1-6; 10 nucleotides agree with TRBD1. Trimming took 1 base from V and 10 from J; bases not matched to a gene: 7. The CDR3 consists of 16 residues. Germline V gene sequence: CDR1 MNHEY, CDR2 SVGAGI.

The gene calls are TRBV6-1 and TRBJ1-3; D ambiguous. Germline V gene data show CDR1 as MNHNS and CDR2 as SASEGT. Trimming pared 5 bases from V and 3 bases from J, leaving 8 bases between. The CDR3 has 13 residues. In DNA, the CDR3 is TGTGCCAGCAGTTCACCGGTTGGAAACACCATATATTTT. This translates into CASSSPVGNTIYF.

The gene calls are TRBV9 and TRBJ1-4; D not certain. Trimming cost V 2 bases and J 0 bases, with 11 bases left between them. Germline V lookup: CDR1 SGDLS, CDR2 YYNGEE. The CDR3 extends over 16 amino acids. The CDR3 loop reads CASSVDQVPTNEKLFF. The CDR3 region has the DNA TGTGCCAGCAGCGTCGATCAGGTTCCAACTAATGAAAAACTGTTTTTT.